These 16 T cell receptor beta chains were sequenced from one sample in a study of blood T cell repertoires in COVID-19. Using immunoSEQ multiplex PCR, the repertoire was profiled, and TCRdb retains in-frame clones only, with some absent. The data hold around 290,000 clones, with approximately 91% observed a single time. Sequencing input: PBMCs or T cells enriched from blood (not recorded which). The receptors here all came from a woman aged 40 to 50 who had recovered from COVID-19.

J is TRBJ2-3 and V is TRBV5-1; 10 bases align to TRBD2. Germline-derived CDR1 and CDR2 are SGHRS and YFSETQ. CDR3 size: 17 residues. Unmatched junction bases numbered 14, after V lost 7 bases and J lost 3 bases. This CDR3 reads CASQRRLAGVVTDTQYF. CDR3 coding DNA: TGCGCCAGCCAGCGGAGGCTAGCGGGAGTCGTGACAGATACGCAGTATTTT.

The rearrangement uses TRBV7-2 and TRBJ2-7; tentatively, D is TRBD1 (5 bases). V was trimmed by 1 base and J by 12 bases, leaving 10 bases between them. From germline, CDR1 is SGHTA and CDR2 FQGNSA. There are 11 residues in the CDR3. CDR3 region: CASSLGPGMYF. The DNA for the CDR3 is TGTGCCAGCAGCTTAGGGCCAGGGATGTACTTC.

The rearrangement uses TRBV7-8 and TRBJ2-2; 8 positions agree with TRBD2. The V segment lost 8 bases and the J segment 6 bases; nucleotides outside the gene matches: 11. The CDR3 has 15 amino acids. Germline V gene data show CDR1 as SGHVS and CDR2 as FQNEAQ. CDR3 in DNA: TGTGCCAGCGGAGAGCGGACTAGCTTCTCCGGGGAGCTGTTTTTT. Translated, it gives CASGERTSFSGELFF.

This chain joins TRBV10-1 and TRBJ2-1; 7 nucleotides match TRBD1. V shed 5 bases and J 9 bases; nucleotides not matched to a gene: 10. Germline V lookup: CDR1 WNHNN, CDR2 SYGVQD (reference sequence). The length of the CDR3 is 14 residues. The CDR3 DNA sequence: TGCGCCAGCAGTCCCGACAGGGCTCTGGGTGAGCAGTTCTTC. This codes for CASSPDRALGEQFF.

The gene calls are TRBV19 and TRBJ1-4; TRBD1 matches 8 bases. There are 16 residues in the CDR3. Looked up from germline, CDR1 is LNHDA and CDR2 is SQIVND (reference sequence). The trim removed 6 bases at V and 7 bases at J, leaving 13 bases unmatched. CDR3 sequence (DNA): TGTGCCAGTAGCAAAAATCTCGGACAGGGAGGTGAAAAACTGTTTTTT. It encodes CASSKNLGQGGEKLFF.

This chain joins TRBV5-8 and TRBJ1-3; 7 positions match TRBD1. V was clipped by 4 bases and J by 0 bases; unmatched bases: 4. The germline CDR1 and CDR2 sequences are SGHTS and YDEGEE. The CDR3 is 15 residues long. CDR3 region: CASSPGTVSGNTIYF. CDR3 nucleotides: TGTGCCAGCAGCCCCGGGACAGTCTCTGGAAACACCATATATTTT.

The chain is built from TRBV7-2 and TRBJ2-2, with a weak D call TRBD1 (6 bases). Trimming removed 1 base at V and 4 bases at J, with 13 bases between. This CDR3 has 16 residues. Germline V lookup: CDR1 SGHTA, CDR2 FQGNSA. The CDR3 protein is CASSLGKGVGTGELFF. CDR3 nucleotide sequence: TGTGCCAGCAGCTTAGGAAAGGGGGTTGGCACCGGGGAGCTGTTTTTT.

This clone was found a few times. V is TRBV9 and J is TRBJ1-4; TRBD1 is a possible D gene (6 bases). The CDR3 covers 15 residues. Germline assignment: CDR1 SGDLS and CDR2 YYNGEE. V lost 2 bases, J lost 7 bases, and 15 bases lay in between. This chain's CDR3 is CASSVAGAPGEKLFF. As DNA, the CDR3 is TGTGCCAGCAGCGTGGCAGGGGCGCCGGGTGAAAAACTGTTTTTT.

The CDR3 is CASSLLESGELFF. CDR3 nucleotides: TGTGCCAGCAGTTTATTAGAAAGCGGGGAGCTGTTTTTT. The gene calls are TRBV12-3 or TRBV12-4 and TRBJ2-2; D gene unclear. CDR3 length equals 13 residues. Trimming cost V 2 bases and J 7 bases, with 8 bases left between them.

The chain joins TRBV6-2 or TRBV6-3 to TRBJ1-6; D perhaps matches TRBD1 (6 bases). The CDR3 has 15 amino acids. The V end was cut by 6 bases, the J end by 7 bases, with 16 bases between. Germline assignment: CDR1 MNHEY and CDR2 SVGEGT. The CDR3 bases are TGTGCCAGCAGCGTCGGGTCCGGACAGAATTCACCCCTCCACTTT. This gives the protein CASSVGSGQNSPLHF.

The J gene is TRBJ1-2, the V gene TRBV6-5; the D gene is possibly TRBD1 (6 bases). The germline gives CDR1 MNHEY, CDR2 SVGAGI. The CDR3 consists of 14 residues. V gave up 4 bases and J gave up 8 bases, with 17 bases separating them. Here the CDR3 reads CASSLTGYGHGYTF. DNA of the CDR3: TGTGCCAGCAGTTTGACAGGATATGGGCACGGCTACACCTTC.

J is TRBJ2-7 and V is TRBV19, with 8 bases lining up with TRBD2. The CDR3 contains 17 residues. Germline V gene data show CDR1 as LNHDA and CDR2 as SQIVND (reference sequence). The V and J ends lost 5 bases and 2 bases, in that order; junction bases with no gene match: 14. CDR3 protein: CASSGAFSGISTYEQYF. Written as DNA, the CDR3 is TGTGCCAGTAGTGGAGCCTTTAGCGGGATCTCCACCTACGAGCAGTACTTC.

This clone appeared once. The chain joins TRBV18 to TRBJ1-6; 8 nucleotides agree with TRBD1. The germline V gene encodes CDR1 KGHSH and CDR2 LQKENI. The CDR3 sequence is 14 residues long. After removal of 3 bases from V and 10 bases from J, the junction contained 5 bases not matched to a gene. The CDR3 sequence: CASSPGQDISPLHF. CDR3 DNA: TGTGCCAGCTCACCGGGACAGGATATATCACCCCTCCACTTT.

The chain employs TRBV11-2 and TRBJ2-7; 8 nucleotides match TRBD1. With 5 bases clipped from V and 8 bases from J, the junction kept 17 bases outside the gene matches. CDR3 size: 16 residues. Germline loops: CDR1 SGHAT, CDR2 FQNNGV. The CDR3 nucleotides are TGTGCCAGCAGCCAACTTCGGGACAGGCGGGGTTGGAAGCAGTACTTC. Its translation: CASSQLRDRRGWKQYF.

The V and J genes are TRBV9 and TRBJ2-3; D is uncertain. Germline values: CDR1 SGDLS, CDR2 YYNGEE. The CDR3 covers 12 residues. V was clipped by 4 bases and J by 6 bases, with 9 bases between them. The CDR3 bases are TGTGCCAGCAGCAATCCCCCGGATACGCAGTATTTT. It specifies CASSNPPDTQYF.

The chain combines TRBV20-1 with TRBJ2-1; the match to TRBD2 covers 10 bases. The CDR3 contains 13 residues. Germline V gene data show CDR1 as DFQATT and CDR2 as SNEGSKA (reference sequence). J was trimmed by 9 bases and V by 3 bases; bases with no gene match: 5. CDR3 sequence (DNA): TGCAGTGCTAGTAGCGGGAGGTGGGGTGAGCAGTTCTTC. This encodes CSASSGRWGEQFF.